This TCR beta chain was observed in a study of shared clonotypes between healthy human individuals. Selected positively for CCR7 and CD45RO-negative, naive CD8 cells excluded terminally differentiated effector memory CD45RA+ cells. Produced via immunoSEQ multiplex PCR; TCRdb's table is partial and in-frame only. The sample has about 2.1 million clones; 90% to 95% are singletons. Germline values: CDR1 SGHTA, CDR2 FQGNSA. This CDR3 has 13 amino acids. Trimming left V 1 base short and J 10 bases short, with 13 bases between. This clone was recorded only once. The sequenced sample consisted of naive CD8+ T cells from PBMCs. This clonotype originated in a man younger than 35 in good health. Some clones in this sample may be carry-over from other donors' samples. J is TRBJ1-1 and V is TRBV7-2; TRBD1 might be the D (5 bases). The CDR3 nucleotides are TGTGCCAGCAGCTTAGTCGGGGCCGGGGGAGCTTTCTTT. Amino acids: CASSLVGAGGAFF.